This section outlines one T cell receptor beta chain sequence together with its context. This entry is derived from a study of blood T cells in healthy people across ages. Primers used in a second PCR of about 6 to 11 cycles were a sample-barcoded 5' primer and a J-beta primer mix. TCRdb passed the 5' RACE reads through MiXCR, listing each CDR3 protein once. The data hold 1.5 million to 2 million distinct CDR3 sequences, with approximately 28% observed a single time. Extracted total RNA amounted to at least 5.5 micrograms for each sample. Input material: blood. The origin of this receptor is a woman under 40 in good health.

In DNA, the CDR3 is TGTGCCAGCAGTTTCACAGGGGGCGGGACTGAAGCTTTCTTT. Translating gives CASSFTGGGTEAFF. This chain joins TRBV12-3 or TRBV12-4 and TRBJ1-1; 9 bases match TRBD1. The junction had 4 bases not matched to a gene; V was cut back by 3 bases and J by 5 bases. There are 14 residues in the CDR3.